This T cell receptor (beta chain) was found in a study of cytomegalovirus exposure and HLA in healthy donors. Trimming took off 4 bases at V and 0 bases at J, with 16 bases between the two ends. Germline values: CDR1 SGHRS, CDR2 YFSETQ. This CDR3 region has 16 residues. The PCR was carried out with 60 Vbeta primers and 13 Jbeta primers. Data came from immunoSEQ multiplex PCR; TCRdb stores just in-frame clones and leaves some out. The sample shows some 130,000 clones, 77% of them seen only once. Study-level points and caveats: In an earlier analysis, in some 540 donors, most V segments appeared productive either ~90% or ~30% of the time. The Asian-associated ancestry cluster reportedly had fewer N-insertions than the roughly 670-donor mean in a later analysis.

This clone was seen a handful of times. Its specificity is not known. The receptor's source is a woman aged 60-70 years in good health and CMV-seronegative. The source material was PBMCs. This chain joins TRBV5-1 and TRBJ1-2; maybe TRBD1 (5 bases). The CDR3 DNA sequence: TGCGCCAGCAGCGCCGGGACTCGAGGGACTAACTATGGCTACACCTTC. Translating it yields CASSAGTRGTNYGYTF.